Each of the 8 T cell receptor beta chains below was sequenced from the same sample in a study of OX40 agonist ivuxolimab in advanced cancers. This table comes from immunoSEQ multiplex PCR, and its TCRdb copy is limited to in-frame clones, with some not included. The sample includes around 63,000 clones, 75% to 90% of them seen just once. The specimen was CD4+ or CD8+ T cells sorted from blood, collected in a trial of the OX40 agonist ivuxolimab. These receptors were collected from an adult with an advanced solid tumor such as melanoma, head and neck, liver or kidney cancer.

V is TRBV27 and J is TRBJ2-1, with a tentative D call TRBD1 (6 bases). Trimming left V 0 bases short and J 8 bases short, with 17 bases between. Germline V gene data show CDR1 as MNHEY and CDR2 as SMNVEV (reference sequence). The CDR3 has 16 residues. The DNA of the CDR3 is TGTGCCAGCAGTTTATCAGCCGGGACACGGGAAGATGAGCAGTTCTTC. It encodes CASSLSAGTREDEQFF.

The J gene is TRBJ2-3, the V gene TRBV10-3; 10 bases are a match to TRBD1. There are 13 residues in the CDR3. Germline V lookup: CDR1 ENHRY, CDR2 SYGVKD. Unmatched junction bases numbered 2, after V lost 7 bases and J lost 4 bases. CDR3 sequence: CAITGQGSDTQYF. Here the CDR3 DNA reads TGTGCCATCACGGGACAGGGGTCAGATACGCAGTATTTT.

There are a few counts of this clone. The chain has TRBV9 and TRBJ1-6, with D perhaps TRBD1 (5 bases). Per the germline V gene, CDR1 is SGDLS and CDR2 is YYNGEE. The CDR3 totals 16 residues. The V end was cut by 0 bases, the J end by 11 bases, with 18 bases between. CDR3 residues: CASSVGGKARDPPLHF. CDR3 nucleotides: TGTGCCAGCAGCGTAGGGGGGAAGGCGAGGGATCCACCCCTCCACTTT.

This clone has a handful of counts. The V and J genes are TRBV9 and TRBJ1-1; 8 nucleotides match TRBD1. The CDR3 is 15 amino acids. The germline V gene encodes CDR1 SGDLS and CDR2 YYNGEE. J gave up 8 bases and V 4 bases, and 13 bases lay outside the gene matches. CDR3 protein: CASSTRSTGEEEAFF. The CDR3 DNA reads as TGTGCCAGCAGCACACGGTCGACAGGGGAAGAGGAAGCTTTCTTT.

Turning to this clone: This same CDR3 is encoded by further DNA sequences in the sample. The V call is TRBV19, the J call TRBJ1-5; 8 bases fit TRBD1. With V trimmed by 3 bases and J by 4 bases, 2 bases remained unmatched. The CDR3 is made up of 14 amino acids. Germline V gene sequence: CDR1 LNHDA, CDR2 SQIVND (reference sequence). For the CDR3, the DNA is TGTGCCAGTAGTATCGGGACAGGAAATCAGCCCCAGCATTTT. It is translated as CASSIGTGNQPQHF.

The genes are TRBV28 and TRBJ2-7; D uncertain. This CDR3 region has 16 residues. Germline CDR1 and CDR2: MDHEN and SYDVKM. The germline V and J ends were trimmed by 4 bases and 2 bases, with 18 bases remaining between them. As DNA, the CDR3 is TGTGCCAGCAGTTGGCAACCGGGCCAGGCAGCCTACGAGCAGTACTTC. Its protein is CASSWQPGQAAYEQYF.

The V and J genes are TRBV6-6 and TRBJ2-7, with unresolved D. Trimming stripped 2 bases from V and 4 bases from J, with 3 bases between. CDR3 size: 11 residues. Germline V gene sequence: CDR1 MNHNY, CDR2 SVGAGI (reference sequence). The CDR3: CASSYRYEQYF. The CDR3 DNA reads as TGTGCCAGCAGTTACCGGTACGAGCAGTACTTC.

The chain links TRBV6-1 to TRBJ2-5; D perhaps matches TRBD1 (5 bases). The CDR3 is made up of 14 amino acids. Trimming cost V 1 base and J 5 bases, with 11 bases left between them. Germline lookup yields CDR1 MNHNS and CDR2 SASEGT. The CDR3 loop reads CASSEGGLRETQYF. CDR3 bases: TGTGCCAGCAGTGAAGGGGGCCTCCGGGAGACCCAGTACTTC.